The 22 T cell receptor beta chains below come from one sample, sequenced in a study of CD8 T cells in Susac syndrome. Random hexamers were used to reverse transcribe an amount of about 0.45 to 1 ug RNA. TCRdb analysed the immunoSEQ multiplex PCR reads with MiXCR anew, one entry per CDR3 protein. The table records approximately 90,000 distinct CDR3 sequences, around 93% of them present only once. Material: CD8+ T cells from PBMCs. Receptors were obtained from a human donor in good health.

The chain joins TRBV6-5 to TRBJ2-7; D gene unclear. The CDR3 is 13 residues long. Trimming took 4 bases from V and 3 from J, leaving 10 bases between them. Per germline, CDR1 MNHEY and CDR2 SVGAGI. The CDR3 nucleotides read TGTGCCAGCAGTTCGATGGGCCACTACGAGCAGTACTTC. This sequence encodes CASSSMGHYEQYF.

This chain connects TRBV19 to TRBJ2-7; maybe TRBD2 (5 bases). Trimming removed 3 bases at V and 4 bases at J, with 10 bases between. The germline CDR1 and CDR2 sequences are LNHDA and SQIVND (reference sequence). This CDR3 is 13 amino acids long. The CDR3 coding sequence is TGTGCCAGTAGTATGCTCTCGGGGTACGAGCAGTACTTC. This codes for CASSMLSGYEQYF.

The V and J genes are TRBV30 and TRBJ1-2; D gene unclear. The CDR3 has 14 residues. V lost 5 bases to trimming and J lost 0 bases, with 13 bases between them. Germline-derived CDR1 and CDR2 are GTSNPN and SVGIG (reference sequence). The CDR3 loop is CAWANSGSNYGYTF. CDR3 in DNA: TGTGCCTGGGCAAACTCCGGATCTAACTATGGCTACACCTTC.

The V call is TRBV6-1, the J call TRBJ2-7, with D possibly being TRBD1 (6 bases). The CDR3 is 16 amino acids. Trimming cost V 5 bases and J 0 bases, with 17 bases left between them. Per the germline V gene, CDR1 is MNHNS and CDR2 is SASEGT. In DNA form, the CDR3 reads TGTGCCAGCAGTCTCCGGGACACTTACCTCTCCTACGAGCAGTACTTC. Its translation: CASSLRDTYLSYEQYF.

J is TRBJ2-3 and V is TRBV7-9; D remains unclear. CDR3 length: 13 amino acids. The germline CDR1 and CDR2 sequences are SEHNR and FQNEAQ (reference sequence). The V end lost 5 bases, the J end lost 2 bases, and 8 bases lay between the germline ends. DNA for the CDR3: TGTGCCAGCAGCCCCTCCTACACAGATACGCAGTATTTT. Translated, it gives CASSPSYTDTQYF.

V and J are TRBV5-4 and TRBJ2-7, with D unclear. V lost 3 bases and J 5 bases, leaving 9 bases between the germline ends. Germline V gives CDR1 SGHNT, CDR2 YYREEE (reference sequence). This CDR3 is 12 amino acids long. The CDR3 here is CASSYGLNEQYF. CDR3 DNA: TGTGCCAGCAGCTATGGGCTTAACGAGCAGTACTTC.

The gene calls are TRBV5-1 and TRBJ1-3, with D maybe TRBD1 (5 bases). V gave up 2 bases and J gave up 8 bases, with 11 bases separating them. The CDR3 extends over 13 amino acids. Germline V gene data show CDR1 as SGHRS and CDR2 as YFSETQ. CDR3 in DNA: TGCGCCAGCAGCTTTGGGTCAGGGTACACCATATATTTT. Protein: CASSFGSGYTIYF.

This clonotype was recorded once. The chain uses TRBV4-1 and TRBJ1-5; D call uncertain. The CDR3 totals 15 residues. Germline CDR1 reads MGHRA; CDR2 reads YSYEKL. Trimming stripped 1 base from V and 3 bases from J, with 10 bases between. CDR3 amino acids: CASSQVLTDNQPQHF. The DNA of the CDR3 is TGCGCCAGCAGCCAAGTTCTTACGGACAATCAGCCCCAGCATTTT.

The gene calls are TRBV12-3 or TRBV12-4 and TRBJ1-1; D unclear. CDR3 length equals 14 residues. V gave up 3 bases and J gave up 1 base, with 9 bases separating them. CDR3 in amino acids: CASSFQSANTEAFF. The DNA of the CDR3 is TGTGCCAGCAGTTTTCAATCCGCGAACACTGAAGCTTTCTTT.

This chain uses TRBV9 with TRBJ1-4; possible D gene TRBD1, 6 bases. CDR3 size: 15 residues. V gave up 4 bases and J gave up 2 bases, with 12 bases separating them. Germline loops: CDR1 SGDLS, CDR2 YYNGEE. CDR3 DNA: TGTGCCAGCAGCAGAGAGGGGGGCACTAATGAAAAACTGTTTTTT. It is translated as CASSREGGTNEKLFF.

The CDR3 region has the DNA TGTGCCAGCAGCTTAACACCAGACACAGATACGCAGTATTTT. It codes for CASSLTPDTDTQYF. V gene TRBV13 combines with J gene TRBJ2-3; D gene uncertain. CDR1 is PRHDT and CDR2 is FYEKMQ in the germline V gene (reference sequence). The CDR3 contains 14 residues. With 2 bases removed from V and 2 bases from J, the gap between germline ends came to 8 bases.

The chain carries TRBV7-9 and TRBJ2-1; maybe TRBD2 (6 bases). The CDR3 runs to 14 residues. Germline CDR1 is SEHNR and CDR2 is FQNEAQ (reference sequence). Trimming removed 5 bases at V and 14 bases at J, with 22 bases between. The CDR3: CASSPTLGGIQKFF. The CDR3 region has the DNA TGTGCCAGCAGCCCCACCTTGGGCGGGATCCAGAAGTTCTTC. Combining the CDR3 with reference TRBV7-9 and TRBJ2-1 gives the whole variable domain DTGVSQNPRHKITKRGQNVTFRCDPISEHNRLYWYRQTLGQGPEFLTYFQNEAQLEKSRLLSDRFSAERPKGSFSTLEIQRTEQGDSAMYLCASSPTLGGIQKFFGPGTRLTVL.

The rearrangement uses TRBV4-1 and TRBJ2-6; 8 bases are shared with TRBD2. Trimming at V came to 1 base and at J to 2 bases, leaving 4 bases not matched to a gene. This CDR3 spans 17 amino acids. CDR1 is MGHRA, CDR2 YSYEKL, per germline. This CDR3 is CASSQGPGGAGANVLTF. CDR3 sequence (DNA): TGCGCCAGCAGCCAAGGCCCCGGGGGGGCTGGGGCCAACGTCCTGACTTTC.

This chain links TRBV5-1 with TRBJ1-1; unclear D gene. The CDR3 has 13 residues. V was cut by 5 bases and J by 5 bases, with 13 bases left in between. CDR1 is SGHRS, CDR2 YFSETQ, per germline. CDR3 coding DNA: TGCGCCAGCAGTTCCCCAGGTGGGACTGAAGCTTTCTTT. Its translation is CASSSPGGTEAFF.

The CDR3 DNA is TGTGCCAGCAGCGTAAGCGGCAGGGTCACAGATACGCAGTATTTT. Its translation is CASSVSGRVTDTQYF. V is TRBV9 and J is TRBJ2-3; D tentatively fits TRBD1 or TRBD2 (5 bases each). CDR3 size: 15 residues. Germline assignment: CDR1 SGDLS and CDR2 YYNGEE. V shed 1 base and J shed 2 bases, with 11 bases lying between them.

The V call is TRBV23-1, the J call TRBJ1-5; TRBD1 matches 7 bases. TRBV23-1 is placed among ORFs of uncertain function. Trimming removed 9 bases from V and 2 bases from J; junction bases left unmatched: 16. The CDR3 loop spans 17 amino acids. This CDR3 is CASSLLGRGDGNQPQHF. CDR3 sequence (DNA): TGCGCCAGTTCACTCCTTGGCAGGGGGGACGGCAATCAGCCCCAGCATTTT.

The rearrangement joins TRBV12-3 or TRBV12-4 to TRBJ1-5; D might be TRBD1 (6 bases). This CDR3 contains 13 residues. Trimming took 6 bases from V and 6 from J, leaving 12 bases between them. The CDR3 is CASSSGQGQPQHF. The CDR3 nucleotides are TGTGCCAGCAGCTCGGGACAAGGTCAGCCCCAGCATTTT.

V and J are TRBV5-6 and TRBJ1-2; D not resolved. From germline, CDR1 is SGHDT and CDR2 YYEEEE. V gave up 5 bases and J gave up 8 bases, with 16 bases separating them. This CDR3 is built from 13 residues. The CDR3 region has the DNA TGTGCCAGCAGGACCGGCCTACTTAGGGGCTACACCTTC. Encoded protein: CASRTGLLRGYTF.

V usage is TRBV6-4 and J usage is TRBJ2-2; D call uncertain. V gave up 3 bases and J gave up 0 bases, with 2 bases separating them. CDR1 and CDR2 (germline): MRHNA, SNTAGT. This CDR3 is 13 amino acids long. CDR3 sequence reads: CASSESNTGELFF. Here the CDR3 DNA reads TGTGCCAGCAGTGAATCGAACACCGGGGAGCTGTTTTTT.

This chain uses TRBV12-3 or TRBV12-4 with TRBJ2-7; D remains ambiguous. This CDR3 contains 12 residues. V shed 6 bases and J shed 3 bases, with 9 bases lying between them. CDR3 amino acids: CASSRKYYEQYF. For the CDR3, the DNA is TGTGCCAGCAGCCGTAAATACTACGAGCAGTACTTC.

This chain uses TRBV7-3 with TRBJ2-3; the D gene is possibly TRBD2 (5 bases). V dropped 5 bases and J dropped 4 bases, with 13 bases sitting between them. The germline V gene has CDR1 SGHTA and CDR2 FQGTGA. This CDR3 spans 14 amino acids. The CDR3 coding sequence is TGTGCCAGCAGCCCAAGACCCGGGGCAGATACGCAGTATTTT. Its protein is CASSPRPGADTQYF.

This chain joins TRBV3-1 and TRBJ2-3; D call uncertain. This CDR3 contains 16 residues. Germline V CDR1 and CDR2: LGHDT, YNNKEL (reference sequence). V was trimmed by 0 bases and J by 1 base, leaving 11 bases between them. The chain's CDR3 is CASSQDNLRGTDTQYF. As DNA, the CDR3 is TGTGCCAGCAGCCAAGATAATCTAAGGGGCACAGATACGCAGTATTTT.